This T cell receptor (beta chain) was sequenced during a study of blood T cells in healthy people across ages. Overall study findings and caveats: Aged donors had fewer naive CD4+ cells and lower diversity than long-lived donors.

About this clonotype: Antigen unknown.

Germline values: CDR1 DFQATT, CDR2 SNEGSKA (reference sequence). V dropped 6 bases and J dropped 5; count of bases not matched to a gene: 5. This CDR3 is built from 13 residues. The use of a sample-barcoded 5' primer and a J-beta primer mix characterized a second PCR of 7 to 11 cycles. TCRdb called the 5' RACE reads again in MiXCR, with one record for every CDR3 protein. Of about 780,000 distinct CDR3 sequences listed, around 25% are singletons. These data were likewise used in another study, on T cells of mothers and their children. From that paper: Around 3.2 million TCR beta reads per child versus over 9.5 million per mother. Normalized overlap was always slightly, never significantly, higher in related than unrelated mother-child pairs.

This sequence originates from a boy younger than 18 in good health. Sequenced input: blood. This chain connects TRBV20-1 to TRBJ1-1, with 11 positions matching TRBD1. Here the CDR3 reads CSALGQGGTEAFF. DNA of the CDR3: TGCAGTGCCCTGGGACAGGGGGGAACTGAAGCTTTCTTT.